This section outlines one T cell receptor beta chain sequence together with its context. What it binds is unknown. This entry comes from a study of CD8+ T cells in alopecia areata. The study, taken as a whole, reports: With patients, TCR sharing proved less clear than in mice, a difference possibly related to HLA.

J was trimmed by 1 base and V by 4 bases; bases with no gene match: 4. Germline V CDR1 and CDR2: SGHRS, YFSETQ. The CDR3 contains 14 residues. Extraction and reverse transcription of RNA yielded cDNA as the sequencing template. The protocol was immunoSEQ multiplex PCR, while the TCRdb copy is restricted to in-frame clones and leaves out a portion. The sample lists approximately 150,000 clones, around 86% occurring once. Treatment given: oral pan-JAK inhibitor, 5-10 mg twice daily. This sequence joins TRBV5-1 and TRBJ2-7, with TRBD2 matching 8 bases. Sequenced here: CD8+ T cells sorted from blood, sampled at week 4, from a patient treated with tofacitinib. The receptor comes from a human donor with alopecia areata. Written as DNA, the CDR3 is TGCGCCAGCAGCGCCGGGACTAGATCCTACGAGCAGTACTTC. This codes for CASSAGTRSYEQYF.